The 8 T cell receptor beta chains given below trace back to one sample, sequenced in a study of shared clonotypes between healthy human individuals. TCRdb keeps only in-frame clones here, not all; method: immunoSEQ multiplex PCR. The sample lists millions of clones, 95% seen once, with 0.13% in the top ten. The material sequenced was naive CD4+ T cells sorted from blood. The subset denotes: CD45RA+ positively selected. All receptors derive from a man aged 18-30 years in good health.

The chain links TRBV6-1 to TRBJ1-1, with D unresolved. CDR1 and CDR2 (germline): MNHNS, SASEGT. Trimming took off 2 bases at V and 4 bases at J, with 11 bases between the two ends. The CDR3 is made up of 14 amino acids. The CDR3 coding sequence is TGTGCCAGCAGTGAACTGCCAGTCGGCACTGAAGCTTTCTTT. It codes for CASSELPVGTEAFF.

The chain links TRBV6-5 to TRBJ2-5; 9 bases are shared with TRBD2. This CDR3 spans 16 amino acids. Per the germline V gene, CDR1 is MNHEY and CDR2 is SVGAGI. V gave up 0 bases and J gave up 5 bases; unmatched junction bases: 7. CDR3 in amino acids: CASSYSASGIVETQYF. CDR3 coding DNA: TGTGCCAGCAGTTACTCGGCTAGCGGGATTGTGGAGACCCAGTACTTC.

This clone was observed a single time. The rearrangement uses TRBV27 and TRBJ2-7; tentative D call: TRBD2 (6 bases). V gave up 1 base and J gave up 5 bases, with 15 bases separating them. Germline loops: CDR1 MNHEY, CDR2 SMNVEV (reference sequence). This CDR3 contains 15 residues. Here the CDR3 DNA reads TGTGCCAGCAGTTTATTCTCGGGAGCTAACGACGAGCAGTACTTC. As protein: CASSLFSGANDEQYF.

This rearrangement joins TRBV29-1 to TRBJ2-1; D is perhaps TRBD2 (5 bases). The CDR3 contains 15 residues. Per germline, CDR1 SQVTM and CDR2 ANQGSEA. Trimming shortened V by 6 bases and J by 6 bases, and 21 bases separated the two germline ends. As DNA, the CDR3 is TGCAGCGTGCGGTCTATGGAGGTAGTAGGCAATGAGCAGTTCTTC. The encoded protein is CSVRSMEVVGNEQFF.

CDR3 region: CASSLRRGLEQYF. CDR3 sequence (DNA): TGTGCCAGCAGCTTGAGGAGGGGGCTCGAGCAGTACTTC. The chain combines TRBV7-2 with TRBJ2-7; TRBD1 is a possible D gene (7 bases). Between the trimmed V and J ends, which lost 3 bases and 6 bases, there was a span of 12 bases. Germline CDR1 reads SGHTA; CDR2 reads FQGNSA. This CDR3 spans 13 amino acids.

A note on this clone: Other DNA sequences in the same sample also yield this CDR3. The J gene is TRBJ2-7, the V gene TRBV30, with 12 bases matching TRBD2. The germline CDR1 and CDR2 sequences are GTSNPN and SVGIG (reference sequence). The CDR3 extends over 13 amino acids. V dropped 5 bases and J dropped 1; count of bases not matched to a gene: 0. CDR3: CAWGTSGSYEQYF. The CDR3 nucleotides read TGTGCCTGGGGGACTAGCGGGTCCTACGAGCAGTACTTC.

The CDR3 DNA follows: TGCGCCAGCAGTGAGCCAGGGCTAGCCAAAGATACGCAGTATTTT. The encoded protein is CASSEPGLAKDTQYF. The rearrangement links TRBV10-2 to TRBJ2-3, with D tentatively TRBD1 or TRBD2 (5 bases each). Germline CDR1 and CDR2: WSHSY and SAAADI. With 2 bases removed from V and 5 bases from J, the gap between germline ends came to 14 bases. The CDR3 spans 15 residues.

The chain employs TRBV4-2 and TRBJ2-5; 7 nucleotides agree with TRBD2. In germline, CDR1 is LGHNA, CDR2 YNFKEQ. The CDR3 has 14 residues. V shed 0 bases, J shed 4 bases, and the junction held 2 bases outside the gene matches. This chain's CDR3 is CASSQEAGTETQYF. The CDR3 region has the DNA TGTGCCAGCAGCCAAGAAGCGGGGACAGAGACCCAGTACTTC.